The rows below give T cell receptor beta chains drawn from one sample of a study of cytomegalovirus exposure and HLA in healthy donors. Assay: immunoSEQ multiplex PCR; the TCRdb copy retains only in-frame clones and omits some. The sample has roughly 120,000 clones; 55% to 75% are singletons. Sequencing input: PBMCs. The receptors stem from a woman aged 40 to 50 in good health and CMV-seropositive. The conserved cysteine and the conserved F or W are not part of the CDR3 here. Fields, in order: J gene, V gene, CDR3 length, CDR3 protein.

TRBJ1-5,TRBV9,13,ASSVEAGCNQPQH
TRBJ1-1,TRBV27,13,ASRGQGDLGTEAF
TRBJ2-7,TRBV4-1,11,ASSQTGGYEQY
TRBJ2-2,TRBV5-5,13,ASSLVLAHTGELF
TRBJ2-1,TRBV6-5,12,ASRGASGSNEQF
TRBJ2-1,TRBV5-1,13,ASSLGAGGQNEQF
TRBJ2-1,TRBV27,13,ASSLAPSSYNEQF
TRBJ2-5,TRBV6-7,8,PEGEETQY
TRBJ2-2,TRBV5-6,15,ASSLGAGLTSTGELF
TRBJ2-7,TRBV6-7,16,ASNTNLRTGQGNHEQY
TRBJ2-7,TRBV7-3,11,ASSSPDTYEQY
TRBJ2-3,TRBV28,14,ASSLAGGDHTDTQY
TRBJ2-7,TRBV9,13,ASSVTSGSLYEQY
TRBJ2-7,TRBV16,13,ASSHPSGRAYEQY
TRBJ1-1,TRBV9,10,ASSETLGEAF
TRBJ2-1,TRBV5-1,16,ASSLADKGLAEDNEQF
TRBJ2-7,TRBV2,13,ASSEISESLYEQY
TRBJ2-2,TRBV9,12,ASSVDGNTGELF
TRBJ2-7,TRBV7-2,12,ASSWGFGDYEQY
TRBJ1-2,TRBV10-3,12,AIRQQPADRAFT
TRBJ2-1,TRBV4-3,14,ASSQEGQSSYNEQF
TRBJ2-1,TRBV6-1,11,SSSGSLAGEQF
TRBJ1-1,TRBV6-4,12,ASSDRGGNTEAF
TRBJ1-1,TRBV19,12,ASSMHKLNTEAF
TRBJ2-5,TRBV6-5,11,ASSYLGRETQY
TRBJ1-1,TRBV29-1,11,SAEDLASTEAF
TRBJ1-1,TRBV7-9,10,ASSYPVSEAF
TRBJ2-6,TRBV2,11,ASRAAGANVLT
TRBJ2-1,TRBV2,12,ASSDGRAMDEQF
TRBJ2-1,TRBV9,11,ASSGDRGNEQF
TRBJ2-1,TRBV5-1,14,ASSLQGTSSSDEQF
TRBJ2-3,TRBV9,14,ASSTPPDRGSDTQY
TRBJ2-3,TRBV7-9,11,ASSPTSEVTQY
TRBJ2-6,TRBV7-6,14,ASSLGGKSGANVLT
TRBJ2-7,TRBV10-3,11,AIMGQGSYEQY
TRBJ2-3,TRBV30,11,AWSVRSTDTQY
TRBJ2-5,TRBV5-1,12,ASSLASAEETQY
TRBJ1-5,TRBV5-5,13,ASSRQGEVGQPQH
TRBJ2-2,TRBV11-2,13,ASSYPGTVGGELF
TRBJ2-1,TRBV5-4,12,ASSPRDRINEQF
TRBJ1-1,TRBV6-6,10,ASGYSRGQTF
TRBJ1-5,TRBV6-5,13,ASSADRASNQPQH
TRBJ2-1,TRBV13,13,ASSSTGGEDNEQF
TRBJ2-7,TRBV4-2,13,ASSQLGLASSEQY
.,TRBV27,13,ASSDRLRSSYEQY
TRBJ2-5,TRBV6-4,18,ASSEGTSGRAPVLEETQY
TRBJ2-7,TRBV27,12,ASRPTPGSYEQY
TRBJ2-1,TRBV4-2,14,ASSHPLREGQDEQF